The present T cell receptor (beta chain) was sequenced within a study of molecular identifiers for immune sequencing clone quantification. Overall study: Five aliquots were made in replicates from the RNA of around 20,000 or 100,000 naive CD8 cells, and four were sequenced.

This clonotype was observed many times. Its antigen is not identified. V lost 5 bases and J lost 5, with 10 bases in between. The CDR3 runs 13 residues. Germline V gives CDR1 SGHTA, CDR2 FQGNSA. From the PCR reads, TCRdb called clonotypes with MiXCR, one entry per CDR3 protein. The data contain over 550,000 distinct CDR3 sequences, 25% of them seen just once; the ten biggest clones take up around 0.78%. Study-level findings and limits: Over 99% of effector molecules, but under 1% in naive cells, were held by clones with more than 20 RNA copies.

Using 10%, 30% or 50% RNA, naive CD8 libraries were derived from 20,000 to 1,000,000 sorted cells. V gene TRBV7-2 combines with J gene TRBJ2-1, with a possible D match to TRBD2 (6 bases). This clonotype originated in a human donor in good health. Some libraries in this study had Jurkat cell RNA spiked in. Sequencing used naive CD8+ T cells from blood, with Jurkat cell RNA spiked in. Subset of the sample: FACS-sorted CD8+CD4-CCR7+CD45RA+ naive T cells. CDR3: CASSPWTNNEQFF. CDR3 sequence (DNA): TGTGCCAGCAGCCCCTGGACTAACAATGAGCAGTTCTTC.